These 21 T cell receptor beta chains share one sample of origin, sequenced in a study of blood T cells in healthy people across ages. Using a J-beta primer mix together with a sample-barcoded 5' primer, a second PCR was run for roughly 7 to 11 cycles. TCRdb analysed the 5' RACE reads with MiXCR anew, one entry per CDR3 protein. The sample shows about 1,000,000 distinct CDR3 sequences, less than 50% of them seen only once. Input material: blood. Receptors originate from a woman aged 60 to 75 in good health.

The chain is built from TRBV2 and TRBJ2-7; D possibly corresponds to TRBD1 (6 bases). Trimming cost V 3 bases and J 5 bases, with 14 bases left between them. Germline assignment: CDR1 SNHLY and CDR2 FYNNEI. This CDR3 contains 14 residues. The chain's CDR3 is CASSEDRTSDEQYF. DNA of the CDR3: TGTGCCAGCAGTGAGGACAGAACATCCGACGAGCAGTACTTC.

The V and J genes are TRBV6-5 and TRBJ2-1; 7 bases match TRBD1. CDR1 and CDR2 from the germline V gene are MNHEY and SVGAGI. CDR3 length: 16 residues. The J segment lost 5 bases and the V segment lost 0 bases, leaving 7 bases of the junction unmatched. CDR3 sequence reads: CASSYSSRGFNNEQFF. The CDR3 DNA reads TGTGCCAGCAGTTACTCGTCCAGGGGGTTCAACAATGAGCAGTTCTTC.

In nucleotides, the CDR3 is TGTGCCAGCAGTAAACCTAGCGGGAGCTCCAATGAGCAGTTCTTC. Its translation is CASSKPSGSSNEQFF. This sequence joins TRBV6-5 and TRBJ2-1; 10 bases line up with TRBD2. CDR1 and CDR2 from the germline V gene are MNHEY and SVGAGI. The CDR3 contains 15 residues. Trimming cost V 5 bases and J 6 bases; bases outside gene matches: 7.

The V gene is TRBV9, the J gene TRBJ2-5, with no clear D. This CDR3 spans 13 amino acids. V was clipped by 2 bases and J by 3 bases, with 8 bases between them. Germline V CDR1 and CDR2: SGDLS, YYNGEE. This chain's CDR3 is CASSVSAKETQYF. CDR3 bases: TGTGCCAGCAGCGTGTCGGCCAAAGAGACCCAGTACTTC.

CDR3 residues: CASSLTFREPASGELFF. The CDR3 DNA follows: TGTGCCAGCAGCTTAACGTTCAGGGAACCCGCGAGCGGGGAGCTGTTTTTT. The V gene is TRBV11-2, the J gene TRBJ2-2, with TRBD1 as a possible D gene (5 bases). Trimming left V 2 bases short and J 7 bases short, with 20 bases between. The CDR3 runs to 17 residues. Germline-derived CDR1 and CDR2 are SGHAT and FQNNGV.

This clonotype was counted once. The chain joins TRBV7-6 to TRBJ2-3; D is ambiguous. The CDR3 spans 14 residues. V gave up 5 bases and J gave up 2 bases, with 11 bases separating them. CDR1 and CDR2 from the germline V gene are SGHVS and FNYEAQ. The CDR3 coding sequence is TGTGCCAGCAGCCTCCTAAGGAACACAGATACGCAGTATTTT. Translated, it gives CASSLLRNTDTQYF.

Concerning this clonotype itself: One junction end disagrees with the germline gene, perhaps due to a read error. This chain links TRBV7-8 with TRBJ2-5; TRBD1 aligns across 9 bases. This CDR3 contains 14 residues. The germline V gene has CDR1 SGHVS and CDR2 FQNEAQ. This CDR3 reads CTSSARTGAETQYF. In nucleotides, the CDR3 is TGTACCAGCAGCGCGAGGACAGGGGCGGAGACCCAGTACTTC. The full variable domain, with the rest looked up from reference TRBV7-8 and TRBJ2-5, is GAGVSQSPRYKVAKRGQDVALRCDPISGHVSLFWYQQALGQGPEFLTYFQNEAQLDKSGLPSDRFFAERPEGSVSTLKIQRTQQEDSAVYLCTSSARTGAETQYFGPGTRLLVL.

In DNA, the CDR3 is TGTGCCAGCAGCTCGCCTGGAGCGGGAGGTCTGAGAGATACGCAGTATTTT. Protein product: CASSSPGAGGLRDTQYF. This sequence joins TRBV27 and TRBJ2-3; 9 bases fit TRBD2. Germline CDR1 and CDR2: MNHEY and SMNVEV (reference sequence). The CDR3 runs 17 residues. V gave up 6 bases and J gave up 5 bases; unmatched junction bases: 15.

This clonotype showed up many times. The chain combines TRBV6-2 or TRBV6-3 with TRBJ2-1, with TRBD2 identical over 16 bases. V was pared by 5 bases and J by 12 bases, with 10 bases of the junction left unmatched. CDR1 and CDR2 from the germline V gene are MNHEY and SVGEGT. The CDR3 has 16 amino acids. Here the CDR3 DNA reads TGTGCCAGCAGTACGCCGGGACTAGCGGGAGGGCCGAGGCAGTTCTTC. Translated, it gives CASSTPGLAGGPRQFF.

This chain links TRBV20-1 with TRBJ2-2; 9 nucleotides line up with TRBD1. Trimming cost V 1 base and J 4 bases; bases outside gene matches: 7. Germline lookup yields CDR1 DFQATT and CDR2 SNEGSKA (reference sequence). The CDR3 extends over 16 amino acids. The CDR3 nucleotides are TGCAGTGCTAGAGCACAGGGGGCTAGGGGCACCGGGGAGCTGTTTTTT. Translated: CSARAQGARGTGELFF.

This clonotype was seen only a few times. The rearrangement joins TRBV28 to TRBJ1-6; 8 bases agree with TRBD1. There are 14 residues in the CDR3. Germline values: CDR1 MDHEN, CDR2 SYDVKM. The J segment lost 4 bases and the V segment lost 6 bases, leaving 2 bases of the junction unmatched. CDR3 in DNA: TGTGCCAGCAGCAGGACAGGGTATAATTCACCCCTCCACTTT. Protein sequence: CASSRTGYNSPLHF.

This clonotype was counted between two and nine times. This chain uses TRBV27 with TRBJ2-3; the D gene is possibly TRBD2 (6 bases). This CDR3 contains 19 residues. With 6 bases removed from V and 4 bases from J, the gap between germline ends came to 29 bases. From germline, CDR1 is MNHEY and CDR2 SMNVEV (reference sequence). Written as DNA, the CDR3 is TGTGCCAGCAGACCCATCATTGGGTTGTCTAGCGAAACCTCAGATACGCAGTATTTT. This gives the protein CASRPIIGLSSETSDTQYF.

The chain employs TRBV29-1 and TRBJ2-1; 8 bases match TRBD1. V lost 7 bases to trimming and J lost 7 bases; unmatched junction nucleotides: 9. The CDR3 covers 13 residues. Germline V gives CDR1 SQVTM, CDR2 ANQGSEA. The CDR3 DNA sequence: TGCAGCGCCTTACCGGGACAGGTAAATGAGCAGTTCTTC. This translates into CSALPGQVNEQFF.

The chain couples TRBV27 to TRBJ2-7; tentatively, D is TRBD2 (7 bases). CDR1 is MNHEY, CDR2 SMNVEV, per germline (reference sequence). V was cut by 0 bases and J by 4 bases, with 16 bases left in between. This CDR3 has 16 residues. This CDR3 is CASSLSGQGRGYEQYF. Written as DNA, the CDR3 is TGTGCCAGCAGTTTATCAGGGCAGGGGAGGGGATACGAGCAGTACTTC.

The gene calls are TRBV15 and TRBJ1-6, with no clear D. Deletions cut 0 bases from V and 7 bases from J, with 4 bases between. The CDR3 spans 13 residues. Per the germline V gene, CDR1 is LNHNV and CDR2 is YYDKDF (reference sequence). The CDR3 protein is CATSRDLNSPLHF. CDR3 bases: TGTGCCACCAGCAGAGACTTAAATTCACCCCTCCACTTT.

This chain uses TRBV28 with TRBJ2-4, with TRBD1 matching over 9 bases. The J call is doubtful: the DNA matches TRBJ2-7 better. The CDR3 extends over 15 amino acids. In germline, CDR1 is MDHEN, CDR2 SYDVKM. CDR3 DNA sequence: TGTGCCAGCAGTTTAGAGGGACAGGGTTTCTACGAGCAGTACTTC. Its protein is CASSLEGQGFYEQYF.

The gene calls are TRBV12-5 and TRBJ2-1; the D gene is possibly TRBD1 (5 bases). V was cut by 1 base and J by 8 bases, with 15 bases left in between. The CDR3 runs 15 residues. From germline, CDR1 is LGHNT and CDR2 FRNRAP. The CDR3: CASGLGQSKIDEQFF. CDR3 nucleotides: TGTGCTAGTGGTTTGGGACAGTCGAAGATCGATGAGCAGTTCTTC.

This clonotype has more than one count but fewer than ten. V and J are TRBV12-3 or TRBV12-4 and TRBJ1-5; 7 bases line up with TRBD1. The junction had 8 bases not matched to a gene; V was cut back by 4 bases and J by 5 bases. The CDR3 totals 15 residues. DNA for the CDR3: TGTGCCAGCAGTTCGGAGGGGGCCAGGCATCAGCCCCAGCATTTT. Amino acid sequence: CASSSEGARHQPQHF.

The chain carries TRBV24-1 and TRBJ2-5, with 9 bases aligning to TRBD1. The CDR3 sequence is 16 residues long. V lost 4 bases, J lost 4 bases, and 9 bases stayed unmatched. Germline V gives CDR1 KGHDR, CDR2 SFDVKD. CDR3 sequence reads: CATSEPQGAPRETQYF. DNA for the CDR3: TGTGCCACCAGTGAACCACAGGGGGCTCCGCGAGAGACCCAGTACTTC.

This clonotype occurred many times. The rearrangement joins TRBV20-1 to TRBJ2-1; 12 nucleotides line up with TRBD2. This CDR3 region has 17 residues. V was pared by 0 bases and J by 3 bases, with 6 bases of the junction left unmatched. Per germline, CDR1 DFQATT and CDR2 SNEGSKA (reference sequence). Here the CDR3 DNA reads TGCAGTGCTAGAGATATAGCTAGCGGGAGGGTCTACAATGAGCAGTTCTTC. Protein sequence: CSARDIASGRVYNEQFF.

This clonotype was picked up a small number of times. The genes are TRBV27 and TRBJ2-4; unclear D gene. Trimming cost V 6 bases and J 0 bases, with 9 bases left between them. The germline V gene encodes CDR1 MNHEY and CDR2 SMNVEV (reference sequence). The CDR3 runs 14 residues. CDR3 region: CASRAVKAKNIQYF. Written as DNA, the CDR3 is TGTGCCAGCAGGGCAGTAAAAGCCAAAAACATTCAGTACTTC.